Listed here are 29 T cell receptor beta chains from one sample, sequenced in a study of shared T cell receptors in the human thymus. Produced via immunoSEQ multiplex PCR; TCRdb's table is partial and in-frame only. The data show some 700,000 clones, 88% seen once. The sample was also linked to a second study, of human thymus T cells.

The sequenced material came from thymocytes. The receptors originated from a boy under three years old with a congenital heart defect.

CDR3 nucleotide sequence: TGCGCCAGCAGCCACCTACAGGGGACTAGCACAGATACGCAGTATTTT. Translating it yields CASSHLQGTSTDTQYF. The chain links TRBV4-3 to TRBJ2-3; TRBD1 might be the D (7 bases). Germline CDR1 is LGHNA and CDR2 is YSLEER. V lost 3 bases, J lost 0 bases, and 13 bases lay in between. The CDR3 consists of 16 residues.

The chain couples TRBV28 to TRBJ1-5, with 7 bases lining up with TRBD1. Trimming removed 5 bases from V and 5 bases from J; junction bases left unmatched: 12. Germline V gene lookup returns CDR1 MDHEN and CDR2 SYDVKM. The CDR3 is 16 residues long. This chain's CDR3 is CASSPQDRRHYQPQHF. The CDR3 DNA follows: TGTGCCAGCAGTCCCCAGGACAGGCGACATTATCAGCCCCAGCATTTT. Variable domain in full (rest from reference TRBV28 and TRBJ1-5): DVKVTQSSRYLVKRTGEKVFLECVQDMDHENMFWYRQDPGLGLRLIYFSYDVKMKEKGDIPEGYSVSREKKERFSLILESASTNQTSMYLCASSPQDRRHYQPQHFGDGTRLSIL.

The chain is built from TRBV4-3 and TRBJ2-7; tentative D call: TRBD1 (5 bases). CDR1 and CDR2 (germline): LGHNA, YSLEER. This CDR3 comprises 16 residues. V was trimmed by 0 bases and J by 3 bases, leaving 15 bases between them. In DNA, the CDR3 is TGCGCCAGCAGCCAAGATCTGGCAGGGTTTGTCTACGAGCAGTACTTC. It yields the protein CASSQDLAGFVYEQYF.

This chain uses TRBV11-2 with TRBJ2-3; 9 bases agree with TRBD2. Germline V lookup: CDR1 SGHAT, CDR2 FQNNGV. The CDR3 covers 18 residues. Trimming at V came to 0 bases and at J to 0 bases, leaving 7 bases not matched to a gene. CDR3 amino acids: CASSLDPTSGSSTDTQYF. The CDR3 nucleotides are TGTGCCAGCAGCTTAGATCCGACTAGCGGATCTAGCACAGATACGCAGTATTTT.

This chain joins TRBV27 and TRBJ2-5; 8 bases fit TRBD1. The germline V gene has CDR1 MNHEY and CDR2 SMNVEV (reference sequence). The CDR3 length is 15 residues. Trimming cost V 5 bases and J 5 bases; bases outside gene matches: 10. The CDR3 DNA reads TGTGCCAGCAGTCCCCCGCGAGGGGACAGGGAGACCCAGTACTTC. Its translation: CASSPPRGDRETQYF.

This rearrangement joins TRBV7-9 to TRBJ2-2; TRBD2 aligns across 14 bases. Germline assignment: CDR1 SEHNR and CDR2 FQNEAQ (reference sequence). The CDR3 totals 17 residues. Losses at the gene ends were 6 bases for V and 0 bases for J; bases not matched to a gene: 3. The CDR3 bases are TGTGCCAGCAGGGGACTAGCGGGAGCCACGAACACCGGGGAGCTGTTTTTT. It is translated as CASRGLAGATNTGELFF.

In its sample, this clone was seen once. V usage is TRBV11-1 and J usage is TRBJ2-1, with unresolved D. From germline, CDR1 is SGHAT and CDR2 FQDESV (reference sequence). The ends were cut back, 5 bases at V and 5 bases at J, with 10 bases in the middle. The CDR3 sequence is 13 residues long. The CDR3 region has the DNA TGTGCCAGCAGCCCCGGGTCTAACAATGAGCAGTTCTTC. Amino acids: CASSPGSNNEQFF.

The chain couples TRBV2 to TRBJ2-1, with 7 nucleotides matching TRBD1. Unmatched junction bases numbered 8, after V lost 4 bases and J lost 2 bases. The CDR3 loop spans 16 amino acids. CDR1 is SNHLY, CDR2 FYNNEI, per germline. In DNA, the CDR3 is TGTGCCAGCAGTGGGGACAGTTCCCTCACCTACAATGAGCAGTTCTTC. Amino acid sequence: CASSGDSSLTYNEQFF.

The rearrangement uses TRBV10-3 and TRBJ2-1, with a weak D call TRBD2 (6 bases). Per the germline V gene, CDR1 is ENHRY and CDR2 is SYGVKD. CDR3 length equals 14 residues. Trimming removed 2 bases from V and 5 bases from J, with 10 bases in between. The chain's CDR3 is CAISEPTSNNEQFF. CDR3 sequence (DNA): TGTGCCATCAGTGAGCCCACTAGCAACAATGAGCAGTTCTTC.

This clone occurred once. The chain employs TRBV5-1 and TRBJ2-7; maybe TRBD2 (5 bases). Trimming shortened V by 4 bases and J by 3 bases, and 14 bases separated the two germline ends. The CDR3 contains 14 residues. Per germline, CDR1 SGHRS and CDR2 YFSETQ. This CDR3 is CASSVRSSCYEQYF. The CDR3, as DNA: TGCGCCAGCAGCGTCCGGTCTAGCTGCTACGAGCAGTACTTC.

This clone was observed a few times. Other DNA sequences in the sample encode the same CDR3. This chain's CDR3 is CASSLGDISYEQYF. The DNA for the CDR3 is TGTGCCAGCAGTTTGGGGGACATATCCTACGAGCAGTACTTC. The chain is built from TRBV28 and TRBJ2-7, with a tentative D call TRBD1 (6 bases). Germline lookup yields CDR1 MDHEN and CDR2 SYDVKM. Trimming took 3 bases from V and 1 from J, leaving 10 bases between them. The CDR3 is 14 residues long.

CDR3 sequence reads: CASSLGLVAQETQYF. The CDR3 DNA sequence: TGTGCCAGCAGTCTAGGACTTGTAGCCCAAGAGACCCAGTACTTC. This chain uses TRBV27 with TRBJ2-5; D is perhaps TRBD2 (5 bases). Trimming shortened V by 5 bases and J by 1 base, and 14 bases separated the two germline ends. The CDR3 spans 15 residues. The germline V gene has CDR1 MNHEY and CDR2 SMNVEV (reference sequence).

The gene calls are TRBV5-6 and TRBJ2-2, with TRBD2 matching over 13 bases. V shed 8 bases, J shed 2 bases, and the junction held 6 bases outside the gene matches. There are 16 residues in the CDR3. Germline V CDR1 and CDR2: SGHDT, YYEEEE. CDR3 loop: CASSTSGRSNTGELFF. Here the CDR3 DNA reads TGTGCCAGTTCGACTAGCGGGAGGTCCAACACCGGGGAGCTGTTTTTT.

V and J are TRBV18 and TRBJ2-7, with TRBD1 as a possible D gene (5 bases). Germline V gene data show CDR1 as KGHSH and CDR2 as LQKENI. V gave up 0 bases and J gave up 1 base, with 13 bases separating them. The CDR3 runs 16 residues. The CDR3 region has the DNA TGTGCCAGCTCACCACCAACAGGATGGGCGTCCTACGAGCAGTACTTC. This encodes CASSPPTGWASYEQYF. Looking up the rest from reference TRBV18 and TRBJ2-7 gives the full variable domain: NAGVMQNPRHLVRRRGQEARLRCSPMKGHSHVYWYRQLPEEGLKFMVYLQKENIIDESGMPKERFSAEFPKEGPSILRIQQVVRGDSAAYFCASSPPTGWASYEQYFGPGTRLTVT.

The chain combines TRBV10-1 with TRBJ1-1, with 7 bases fitting TRBD1. Germline CDR1 WNHNN, CDR2 SYGVQD (reference sequence). This CDR3 comprises 14 residues. J gave up 0 bases and V 6 bases, and 4 bases lay outside the gene matches. CDR3 region: CASSRDRLNTEAFF. CDR3 DNA sequence: TGCGCCAGCAGCAGGGACAGACTGAACACTGAAGCTTTCTTT.

The V gene is TRBV12-5, the J gene TRBJ2-7, with TRBD1 matching 7 bases. Germline V CDR1 and CDR2: LGHNT, FRNRAP. The V and J ends lost 5 bases and 5 bases, in that order; junction bases with no gene match: 9. This CDR3 comprises 14 residues. CDR3 in amino acids: CASGLTDRAHEQYF. CDR3 DNA sequence: TGTGCTAGTGGTCTCACAGACAGGGCCCACGAGCAGTACTTC.

The chain joins TRBV18 to TRBJ2-7, with TRBD2 identical over 9 bases. This CDR3 spans 16 amino acids. The germline V gene has CDR1 KGHSH and CDR2 LQKENI. V trimming: 1 base; J trimming: 2 bases; junction bases outside the gene matches: 6. CDR3 nucleotides: TGTGCCAGCTCACCACTTTTTCTAGCGGGACCCTACGAGCAGTACTTC. This sequence encodes CASSPLFLAGPYEQYF.

This CDR3 is CASSFAGGPETQYF. CDR3 DNA sequence: TGTGCCAGCAGCTTCGCGGGAGGGCCGGAGACCCAGTACTTC. The V gene is TRBV5-6, the J gene TRBJ2-5; 9 bases match TRBD2. Germline CDR1 reads SGHDT; CDR2 reads YYEEEE. The trim removed 2 bases at V and 5 bases at J, leaving 4 bases unmatched. CDR3 size: 14 residues.

The genes are TRBV4-1 and TRBJ1-2, with D maybe TRBD1 (6 bases). This CDR3 is built from 15 residues. With 7 bases removed from V and 6 bases from J, the gap between germline ends came to 21 bases. Looked up from germline, CDR1 is MGHRA and CDR2 is YSYEKL. CDR3: CASTSLGGPGDGYTF. In nucleotides, the CDR3 is TGCGCCAGCACCTCTTTAGGGGGTCCTGGGGATGGCTACACCTTC.

The chain is built from TRBV4-2 and TRBJ2-7, with 8 bases matching TRBD1. J was trimmed by 2 bases and V by 2 bases; bases with no gene match: 5. This CDR3 is built from 15 residues. The germline V gene encodes CDR1 LGHNA and CDR2 YNFKEQ. The CDR3 sequence is CASSQKDRATYEQYF. DNA of the CDR3: TGTGCCAGCAGCCAAAAGGACAGGGCCACCTACGAGCAGTACTTC.

The V and J genes are TRBV7-6 and TRBJ1-1; D gene uncertain. Germline assignment: CDR1 SGHVS and CDR2 FNYEAQ. The germline V and J ends were trimmed by 6 bases and 3 bases, with 14 bases remaining between them. The CDR3 covers 14 residues. CDR3 in DNA: TGTGCCAGCAGACGGTTTAGTTCGGACACTGAAGCTTTCTTT. This gives the protein CASRRFSSDTEAFF.

V usage is TRBV4-3 and J usage is TRBJ2-7, with 7 bases lining up with TRBD2. The junction had 8 bases not matched to a gene; V was cut back by 0 bases and J by 0 bases. The germline V gene encodes CDR1 LGHNA and CDR2 YSLEER. The CDR3 has 17 residues. CDR3 bases: TGCGCCAGCAGCCAAGATAGGTCTAGCGGCAGCTCCTACGAGCAGTACTTC. Translation gives CASSQDRSSGSSYEQYF.

The CDR3 loop is CAISGLAGGPNTGELFF. The CDR3 DNA reads as TGTGCCATCAGTGGACTAGCGGGAGGGCCCAACACCGGGGAGCTGTTTTTT. The gene calls are TRBV10-3 and TRBJ2-2, with TRBD2 matching over 14 bases. The junction had 3 bases not matched to a gene; V was cut back by 4 bases and J by 2 bases. The CDR3 runs to 17 residues. Germline V gene data show CDR1 as ENHRY and CDR2 as SYGVKD.

The chain couples TRBV10-1 to TRBJ2-1; a possible D gene is TRBD2 (5 bases). The CDR3 loop spans 13 amino acids. V gave up 6 bases and J gave up 9 bases, with 15 bases separating them. The germline V gene encodes CDR1 WNHNN and CDR2 SYGVQD (reference sequence). CDR3 bases: TGCGCCAGCAGCTACTATCGTGGAGGTGAGCAGTTCTTC. It is translated as CASSYYRGGEQFF.

V and J are TRBV6-4 and TRBJ1-5; no firm D call. This CDR3 region has 13 residues. CDR1 and CDR2 (germline): MRHNA, SNTAGT. The V end was cut by 0 bases, the J end by 14 bases, with 14 bases between. The DNA for the CDR3 is TGTGCCAGCAGTGACTCGAATCCGCATCGAGAGCATTTT. This translates into CASSDSNPHREHF.

This clone has only one observation. J is TRBJ2-1 and V is TRBV28; D uncertain. Germline values: CDR1 MDHEN, CDR2 SYDVKM. The CDR3 covers 15 residues. V was shortened by 2 bases and J by 8 bases, with 16 bases between the two germline ends. The CDR3 DNA sequence: TGTGCCAGCAGTTTAAGGTCCCTATTGGGCGATGAGCAGTTCTTC. Amino acids: CASSLRSLLGDEQFF. Looking up the rest from reference TRBV28 and TRBJ2-1 gives the full variable domain: DVKVTQSSRYLVKRTGEKVFLECVQDMDHENMFWYRQDPGLGLRLIYFSYDVKMKEKGDIPEGYSVSREKKERFSLILESASTNQTSMYLCASSLRSLLGDEQFFGPGTRLTVL.

The chain combines TRBV7-2 with TRBJ2-3; the match to TRBD2 covers 14 bases. Germline trimming cut 5 bases from V and 1 base from J; bases unmatched to any gene: 8. The CDR3 is 18 residues long. Germline-derived CDR1 and CDR2 are SGHTA and FQGNSA. The CDR3 sequence: CASSGVGLAGVGTDTQYF. CDR3 nucleotide sequence: TGTGCCAGCAGCGGGGTGGGACTAGCGGGAGTAGGCACAGATACGCAGTATTTT.

This sequence joins TRBV28 and TRBJ1-1; TRBD1 matches at 10 bases. Germline loops: CDR1 MDHEN, CDR2 SYDVKM. Unmatched junction bases numbered 6, after V lost 5 bases and J lost 0 bases. This CDR3 spans 16 amino acids. CDR3 sequence: CASSEDRGEMNTEAFF. Here the CDR3 DNA reads TGTGCCAGCAGTGAGGACAGGGGGGAGATGAACACTGAAGCTTTCTTT.

This sequence joins TRBV28 and TRBJ2-7; 7 bases align to TRBD1. Germline V gene data show CDR1 as MDHEN and CDR2 as SYDVKM. The CDR3 contains 15 residues. With 5 bases clipped from V and 2 bases from J, the junction kept 9 bases outside the gene matches. CDR3 sequence reads: CASSALDRAAYEQYF. DNA for the CDR3: TGTGCCAGCAGTGCCCTCGACAGGGCTGCCTACGAGCAGTACTTC.